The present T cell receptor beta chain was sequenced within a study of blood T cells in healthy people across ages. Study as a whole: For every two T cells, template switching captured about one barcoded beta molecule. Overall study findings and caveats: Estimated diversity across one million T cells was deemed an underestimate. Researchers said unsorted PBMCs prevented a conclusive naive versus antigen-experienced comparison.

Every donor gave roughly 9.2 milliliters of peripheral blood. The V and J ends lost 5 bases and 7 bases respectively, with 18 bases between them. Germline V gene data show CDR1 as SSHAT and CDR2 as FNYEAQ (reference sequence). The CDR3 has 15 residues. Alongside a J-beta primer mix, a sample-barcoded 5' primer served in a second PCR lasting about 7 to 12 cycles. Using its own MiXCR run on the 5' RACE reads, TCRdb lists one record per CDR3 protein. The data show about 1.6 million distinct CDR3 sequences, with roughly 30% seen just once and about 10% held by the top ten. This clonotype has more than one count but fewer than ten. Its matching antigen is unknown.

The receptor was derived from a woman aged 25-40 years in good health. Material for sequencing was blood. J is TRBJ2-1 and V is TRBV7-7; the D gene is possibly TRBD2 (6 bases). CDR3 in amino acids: CASSPSAGPVNEQFF. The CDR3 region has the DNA TGTGCCAGCAGCCCTTCGGCGGGGCCAGTAAATGAGCAGTTCTTC.